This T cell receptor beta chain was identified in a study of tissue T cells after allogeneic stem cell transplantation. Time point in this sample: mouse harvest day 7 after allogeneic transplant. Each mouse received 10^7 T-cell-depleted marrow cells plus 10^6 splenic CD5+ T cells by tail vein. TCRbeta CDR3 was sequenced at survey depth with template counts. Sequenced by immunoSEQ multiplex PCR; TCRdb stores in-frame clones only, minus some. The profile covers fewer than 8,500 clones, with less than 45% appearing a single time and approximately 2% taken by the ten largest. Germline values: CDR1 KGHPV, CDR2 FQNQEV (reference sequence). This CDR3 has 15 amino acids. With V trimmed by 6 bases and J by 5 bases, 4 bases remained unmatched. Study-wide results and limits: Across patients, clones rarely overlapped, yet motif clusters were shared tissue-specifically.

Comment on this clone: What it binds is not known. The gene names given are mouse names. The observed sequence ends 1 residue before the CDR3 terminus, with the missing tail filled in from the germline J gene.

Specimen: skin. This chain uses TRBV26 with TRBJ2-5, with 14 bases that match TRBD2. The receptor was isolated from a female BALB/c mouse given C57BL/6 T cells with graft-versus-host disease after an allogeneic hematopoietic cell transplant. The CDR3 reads CASRGLGGRGDTQYF. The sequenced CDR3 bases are TGTGCCAGCAGGGGACTGGGGGGGCGTGGAGACACCCAGTAC.